The following is a TCR beta chain sequence with its context. Generated by immunoSEQ multiplex PCR, the TCRdb table keeps only in-frame clones and is missing some. The sample yields around 76,000 clones, about 89% seen once. Per germline, CDR1 MGHRA and CDR2 YSYEKL. This CDR3 contains 15 residues. V was clipped by 2 bases and J by 2 bases; unmatched bases: 4. The data derive from a study of OX40 agonist ivuxolimab in advanced cancers. This sample comprised CD4+ or CD8+ T cells sorted from blood, obtained in a trial of the OX40 agonist ivuxolimab. The clonotype comes from an adult with an advanced solid tumor such as melanoma, head and neck, liver or kidney cancer. The rearrangement links TRBV4-1 to TRBJ2-7, with 9 nucleotides matching TRBD1. The CDR3 DNA is TGCGCCAGCAGCCAACCGGGACAGGGTCCCTACGAGCAGTACTTC. Translating it yields CASSQPGQGPYEQYF.